This is a list of T cell receptor beta chains from one sample in a study of cytomegalovirus exposure and HLA in healthy donors. Sequencing was performed with immunoSEQ multiplex PCR; in TCRdb, only in-frame clones are kept and a portion is missing. The sample holds about 39,000 clones. The specimen was PBMCs. The source is a woman in her twenties or thirties in good health and CMV-seropositive. Both conserved end residues are part of each CDR3. Fields, in order: clone size, V gene, D gene, J gene, CDR3 protein, CDR3 DNA. D genes are given only for firm matches. Size is stated for part of the rows, as once, few or many counts, or as a class when the clone is expanded.

size: -
V: TRBV7-9
D: -
J: TRBJ1-4
CDR3: CASSYYRDPNEKLFF
DNA: TGTGCCAGCAGCTATTACAGGGATCCTAATGAAAAACTGTTTTTT

size: -
V: TRBV13
D: -
J: TRBJ1-6
CDR3: CASRPVADNSPLHF
DNA: TGTGCCAGCCGCCCTGTTGCGGATAATTCACCCCTCCACTTT

size: -
V: TRBV2
D: TRBD1
J: TRBJ1-1
CDR3: CASIRGQAPGNTEAFF
DNA: TGTGCCAGCATCCGGGGACAGGCCCCCGGGAACACTGAAGCTTTCTTT

size: -
V: TRBV29-1
D: -
J: TRBJ2-2
CDR3: CSVEDGGWNTGELFF
DNA: TGCAGCGTTGAAGATGGCGGATGGAACACCGGGGAGCTGTTTTTT

size: -
V: TRBV27
D: -
J: TRBJ2-1
CDR3: CASRRQGIYNEQFF
DNA: TGTGCCAGCAGACGGCAGGGGATTTACAATGAGCAGTTCTTC

size: -
V: TRBV29-1
D: -
J: TRBJ1-2
CDR3: CSVEELDRSTTNYGYTF
DNA: TGCAGCGTTGAAGAACTGGACAGATCCACTACTAACTATGGCTACACCTTC

size: -
V: TRBV7-2
D: TRBD1
J: TRBJ1-6
CDR3: CASSLGQGLNSPLHF
DNA: TGTGCCAGCAGCTTAGGACAGGGCCTTAATTCACCCCTCCACTTT

size: -
V: TRBV30
D: -
J: TRBJ1-1
CDR3: CAWSAPSYTEAFF
DNA: TGTGCCTGGAGTGCCCCTTCCTACACTGAAGCTTTCTTT

size: -
V: TRBV5-4
D: TRBD1
J: TRBJ1-2
CDR3: CASSLAGQDYGYTF
DNA: TGTGCCAGCAGCTTGGCCGGACAGGACTATGGCTACACCTTC

size: -
V: TRBV6-5
D: -
J: TRBJ2-6
CDR3: CASRDRSGANVLTF
DNA: TGTGCCAGCAGAGACAGGTCTGGGGCCAACGTCCTGACTTTC

size: -
V: TRBV29-1
D: TRBD1
J: TRBJ2-7
CDR3: CSVGTDYSYEQYF
DNA: TGCAGCGTGGGGACAGATTATTCCTACGAGCAGTACTTC

size: -
V: TRBV7-9
D: TRBD2
J: TRBJ2-3
CDR3: CASSPLERGAPDTQYF
DNA: TGTGCCAGCAGCCCCCTAGAGCGGGGGGCCCCAGATACGCAGTATTTT

size: -
V: TRBV5-4
D: -
J: TRBJ1-2
CDR3: CAFHRGGGGLYGYTF
DNA: TGTGCCTTCCACCGAGGAGGTGGTGGCCTCTATGGCTACACCTTC

size: -
V: TRBV5-1
D: TRBD2
J: TRBJ2-4
CDR3: CASSLASGENIQYF
DNA: TGCGCCAGCAGCTTGGCCAGCGGGGAAAACATTCAGTACTTC

size: -
V: TRBV7-9
D: -
J: TRBJ1-1
CDR3: CASSKQTMNTEAFF
DNA: TGTGCCAGCAGCAAACAGACGATGAACACTGAAGCTTTCTTT

size: -
V: TRBV18
D: -
J: TRBJ2-2
CDR3: CASSPYPGATPNTGELFF
DNA: TGTGCCAGCTCACCATATCCAGGCGCTACCCCGAACACCGGGGAGCTGTTTTTT

size: -
V: TRBV2
D: TRBD1
J: TRBJ1-3
CDR3: CASSDRGLTSGNTIYF
DNA: TGTGCCAGCAGTGACAGGGGGCTAACGTCTGGAAACACCATATATTTT

size: -
V: TRBV5-4
D: TRBD1
J: TRBJ1-2
CDR3: CASSLTLQGNYGYTF
DNA: TGTGCCAGCAGCTTGACCCTACAGGGGAACTATGGCTACACCTTC

size: -
V: TRBV15
D: -
J: TRBJ2-1
CDR3: CATSRDQDSHNEQFF
DNA: TGTGCCACCAGCAGAGATCAGGACAGCCACAATGAGCAGTTCTTC

size: -
V: TRBV28
D: TRBD1
J: TRBJ1-3
CDR3: CASTPSQGSGNTIYF
DNA: TGTGCCAGCACTCCATCACAGGGGTCAGGAAACACCATATATTTT

size: -
V: TRBV5-1
D: TRBD1
J: TRBJ2-7
CDR3: CASSSGTGSYEQYF
DNA: TGCGCCAGCAGCTCGGGGACAGGCTCCTACGAGCAGTACTTC

size: -
V: TRBV14
D: TRBD1
J: TRBJ1-6
CDR3: CASSTRGQGNSPLHF
DNA: TGTGCCAGCAGCACGCGGGGACAGGGGAATTCACCCCTCCACTTT

size: -
V: TRBV23-1
D: -
J: TRBJ2-1
CDR3: CASSQFQGKYDEQFF
DNA: TGCGCCAGCAGTCAATTCCAGGGAAAATATGATGAGCAGTTCTTC

size: -
V: TRBV4-2
D: -
J: TRBJ1-2
CDR3: CASSQDEAGAGYGYTF
DNA: TGTGCCAGCAGCCAAGACGAGGCGGGGGCGGGCTATGGCTACACCTTC

size: -
V: TRBV2
D: -
J: TRBJ2-2
CDR3: CASSESYTGELFF
DNA: TGTGCCAGCAGTGAATCTTACACCGGGGAGCTGTTTTTT

size: -
V: TRBV11-3
D: TRBD2
J: TRBJ2-7
CDR3: CASSSIAGAYEQYF
DNA: TGTGCCAGCAGCTCGATAGCGGGGGCCTACGAGCAGTACTTC

size: -
V: TRBV11-3
D: -
J: TRBJ2-5
CDR3: CASSSYSEETQYF
DNA: TGTGCCAGCAGCTCCTACTCCGAAGAGACCCAGTACTTC

size: -
V: TRBV6-5
D: -
J: TRBJ1-2
CDR3: CASSYSISYGQPGYTF
DNA: TGTGCCAGCAGTTACTCGATATCCTATGGACAGCCGGGTTACACCTTC

size: -
V: TRBV5-1
D: -
J: TRBJ2-3
CDR3: CASSLGQDTDTQYF
DNA: TGCGCCAGCAGCTTGGGCCAGGACACAGATACGCAGTATTTT

size: -
V: TRBV4-1
D: -
J: TRBJ2-5
CDR3: CASSQAQGLETQYF
DNA: TGCGCCAGCAGCCAAGCACAGGGTCTGGAGACCCAGTACTTC

size: -
V: TRBV19
D: -
J: TRBJ1-4
CDR3: CASSDGGLTEKLFF
DNA: TGTGCCAGTAGTGACGGAGGACTCACCGAAAAACTGTTTTTT

size: -
V: TRBV19
D: TRBD2
J: TRBJ2-1
CDR3: CATQVGSGGTDEQFF
DNA: TGTGCCACACAAGTGGGTAGCGGGGGTACCGATGAGCAGTTCTTC

size: medium-sized
V: TRBV19
D: -
J: TRBJ1-2
CDR3: CASREGYGYTF
DNA: TGTGCCAGCAGGGAGGGCTATGGCTACACCTTC

size: -
V: TRBV6-5
D: TRBD1
J: TRBJ1-2
CDR3: CASGQGGSGYTF
DNA: TGTGCCAGCGGACAGGGAGGAAGTGGCTACACCTTC

size: -
V: TRBV5-6
D: -
J: TRBJ2-7
CDR3: CASSWREAGAYEQYF
DNA: TGTGCCAGCAGCTGGCGCGAGGCAGGGGCCTACGAGCAGTACTTC

size: -
V: TRBV7-9
D: -
J: TRBJ1-2
CDR3: CASSFQGYYGYTF
DNA: TGTGCCAGCAGCTTCCAGGGGTACTATGGCTACACCTTC

size: -
V: TRBV28
D: TRBD2
J: TRBJ2-1
CDR3: CASRDPPGTSGNNEQFF
DNA: TGTGCCAGCAGAGACCCACCCGGGACTAGCGGAAACAATGAGCAGTTCTTC

size: -
V: TRBV28
D: -
J: TRBJ1-2
CDR3: CASSFLDTRGGYTF
DNA: TGTGCCAGCAGTTTTTTGGACACCCGCGGTGGCTACACCTTC

size: -
V: TRBV18
D: -
J: TRBJ1-5
CDR3: CASSPGGGGDQPQHF
DNA: TGTGCCAGCTCACCAGGGGGCGGAGGCGATCAGCCCCAGCATTTT

size: -
V: TRBV6-6
D: -
J: TRBJ2-7
CDR3: CASSGRTEQYF
DNA: TGTGCCTCCTCGGGGAGAACCGAGCAGTACTTC

size: -
V: TRBV6-1
D: TRBD1
J: TRBJ2-7
CDR3: CASSAGTGPYEQYF
DNA: TGTGCCAGCAGTGCCGGGACAGGCCCCTACGAGCAGTACTTC

size: -
V: TRBV5-4
D: TRBD2
J: TRBJ2-2
CDR3: CASSLRSSGATGELFF
DNA: TGTGCCAGCAGCTTGAGGTCTAGCGGGGCCACCGGGGAGCTGTTTTTT

size: -
V: TRBV4-1
D: TRBD1
J: TRBJ1-2
CDR3: CASSPTIRGKLDYGYTF
DNA: TGCGCCAGCAGCCCTACAATCAGGGGGAAACTAGACTATGGCTACACCTTC

size: -
V: TRBV5-6
D: TRBD2
J: TRBJ2-3
CDR3: CASSPGGDTQYF
DNA: TGTGCCAGCAGCCCGGGAGGGGATACGCAGTATTTT

size: -
V: TRBV23-1
D: -
J: TRBJ1-5
CDR3: CASSQMTITGQPQHF
DNA: TGCGCCAGCAGTCAGATGACTATTACTGGTCAGCCCCAGCATTTT

size: -
V: TRBV9
D: -
J: TRBJ1-4
CDR3: CASSVLDRTNEKLFF
DNA: TGTGCCAGCAGCGTACTGGACAGAACTAATGAAAAACTGTTTTTT

size: -
V: TRBV18
D: -
J: TRBJ2-7
CDR3: CASSPQTGDYYEQYF
DNA: TGTGCCAGCTCACCACAGACAGGTGATTACTACGAGCAGTACTTC

size: -
V: TRBV5-1
D: TRBD1
J: TRBJ1-5
CDR3: CASSLAPGQGNQPQHF
DNA: TGCGCCAGCAGCTTGGCACCGGGACAGGGCAATCAGCCCCAGCATTTT

size: -
V: TRBV29-1
D: TRBD1
J: TRBJ1-1
CDR3: CSVGPGQTNTEAFF
DNA: TGCAGCGTTGGACCGGGACAGACGAACACTGAAGCTTTCTTT

size: -
V: TRBV28
D: TRBD1
J: TRBJ1-2
CDR3: CASSSIGTGNYGYTF
DNA: TGTGCCAGCAGCTCCATCGGGACAGGGAACTATGGCTACACCTTC

size: -
V: TRBV7-9
D: -
J: TRBJ1-1
CDR3: CASSLGGVDAFF
DNA: TGTGCCAGCAGCTTAGGGGGGGTAGACGCTTTCTTT

size: -
V: TRBV2
D: TRBD1
J: TRBJ1-2
CDR3: CASSEVAGGQDGYTF
DNA: TGTGCCAGCAGTGAGGTGGCAGGGGGTCAGGATGGCTACACCTTC

size: -
V: TRBV5-1
D: TRBD1
J: TRBJ1-2
CDR3: CASSPGQGYGYTF
DNA: TGCGCCAGCAGCCCCGGACAGGGCTATGGCTACACCTTC

size: -
V: TRBV2
D: -
J: TRBJ2-7
CDR3: CASSATGEHEQYF
DNA: TGTGCCAGCAGCGCCACCGGGGAACACGAGCAGTACTTC

size: -
V: TRBV11-2
D: -
J: TRBJ2-7
CDR3: CASSLSPVGSYEQYF
DNA: TGTGCCAGCAGCTTATCTCCAGTTGGGAGCTACGAGCAGTACTTC

size: -
V: TRBV27
D: -
J: TRBJ1-2
CDR3: CASSPTGFHGYTF
DNA: TGTGCCAGCAGTCCAACAGGGTTTCATGGCTACACCTTC